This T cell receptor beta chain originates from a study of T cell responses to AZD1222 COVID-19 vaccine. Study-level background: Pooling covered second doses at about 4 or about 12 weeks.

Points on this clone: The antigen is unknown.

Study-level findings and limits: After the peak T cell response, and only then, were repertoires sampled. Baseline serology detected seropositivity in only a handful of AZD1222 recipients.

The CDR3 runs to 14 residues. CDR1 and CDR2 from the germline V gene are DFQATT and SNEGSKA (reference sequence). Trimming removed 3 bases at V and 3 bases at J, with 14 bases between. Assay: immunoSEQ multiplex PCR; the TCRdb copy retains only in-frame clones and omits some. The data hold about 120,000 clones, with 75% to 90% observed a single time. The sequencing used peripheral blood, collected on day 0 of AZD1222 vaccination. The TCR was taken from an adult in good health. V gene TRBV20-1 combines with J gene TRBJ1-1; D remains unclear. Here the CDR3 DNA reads TGCAGTGCTAGTGGAGGGATCATCGACACTGAAGCTTTCTTT. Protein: CSASGGIIDTEAFF.